These 23 T cell receptor beta chains share one sample of origin, sequenced in a study of blood T cell repertoires in COVID-19. Only in-frame clones appear in the TCRdb table, and some are missing; sequencing was by immunoSEQ multiplex PCR. There are about 270,000 clones in the sample; around 85% occur only once, and about an eighth lies in the top ten. Material: peripheral blood. Receptors were obtained from a woman aged 30 to 39 with COVID-19, enrolled during active disease.

This chain connects TRBV7-9 to TRBJ1-1; no firm D call. With 2 bases removed from V and 5 bases from J, the gap between germline ends came to 9 bases. In germline, CDR1 is SEHNR, CDR2 FQNEAQ (reference sequence). This CDR3 spans 13 amino acids. CDR3 sequence (DNA): TGTGCCAGCAGCTTACTTTTGGAGACTGAAGCTTTCTTT. Amino acid sequence: CASSLLLETEAFF.

V usage is TRBV7-6 and J usage is TRBJ2-1, with TRBD2 identical over 8 bases. The V and J ends lost 1 base and 0 bases, in that order; junction bases with no gene match: 2. CDR1 and CDR2 from the germline V gene are SGHVS and FNYEAQ. The CDR3 consists of 16 residues. CDR3 region: CASSLGGTSSYNEQFF. CDR3 bases: TGTGCCAGCAGCTTAGGGGGGACTAGCTCCTACAATGAGCAGTTCTTC.

This chain joins TRBV11-2 and TRBJ2-1; TRBD1 matches at 8 bases. Germline CDR1 and CDR2: SGHAT and FQNNGV. The V segment lost 7 bases and the J segment 6 bases; nucleotides outside the gene matches: 5. This CDR3 has 13 amino acids. The CDR3 reads CASTGGRPNEQFF. The CDR3 nucleotides are TGTGCCAGCACAGGGGGCCGCCCCAATGAGCAGTTCTTC.

This sequence joins TRBV9 and TRBJ1-1, with D possibly TRBD1 on 5 matching bases. The CDR3 has 15 residues. The V gene lost 5 bases and the J gene lost 1 base, with 15 bases spanning the gap. Germline V CDR1 and CDR2: SGDLS, YYNGEE. The CDR3 DNA reads TGTGCCAGCAGTTGGGGCAGGGCAGAGAACACTGAAGCTTTCTTT. Translated: CASSWGRAENTEAFF.

J is TRBJ2-1 and V is TRBV4-1, with TRBD2 identical over 13 bases. The junction had 13 bases not matched to a gene; V was cut back by 4 bases and J by 10 bases. The germline gives CDR1 MGHRA, CDR2 YSYEKL. There are 17 residues in the CDR3. The CDR3 loop reads CASSLGLAGARGGEQFF. The DNA for the CDR3 is TGCGCCAGCAGCCTTGGACTAGCGGGGGCCCGGGGAGGAGAGCAGTTCTTC.

V gene TRBV4-2 combines with J gene TRBJ2-3; 10 bases map to TRBD2. J lost 4 bases, V lost 1 base, and 11 bases had no gene match. CDR3 length: 18 residues. Germline V gene sequence: CDR1 LGHNA, CDR2 YNFKEQ. The CDR3 spells CASSQAYSGGAFADTQYF. CDR3 DNA: TGTGCCAGCAGCCAAGCGTACAGCGGGGGGGCGTTCGCAGATACGCAGTATTTT.

V usage is TRBV2 and J usage is TRBJ1-5, with D unclear. The length of the CDR3 is 15 residues. The V gene lost 4 bases and the J gene lost 5 bases, with 15 bases spanning the gap. Germline CDR1 reads SNHLY; CDR2 reads FYNNEI. The CDR3 coding sequence is TGTGCCAGCAGTGCTCACGGGGTCGGGGATCAGCCCCAGCATTTT. Translating it yields CASSAHGVGDQPQHF.

The gene calls are TRBV3-1 (or the pseudogene TRBV3-2) and TRBJ2-3; D perhaps matches TRBD1 (5 bases). With 6 bases removed from V and 8 bases from J, the gap between germline ends came to 12 bases. The CDR3 totals 12 residues. Germline CDR1 LGHDT, CDR2 YNNKEL (reference sequence). Written as DNA, the CDR3 is TGTGCCAGCAGTAGAGATCAGGGTACGCAGTATTTT. This sequence encodes CASSRDQGTQYF.

This chain uses TRBV3-1 (or the pseudogene TRBV3-2) with TRBJ1-1; D ambiguous. The CDR3 is made up of 14 amino acids. Looked up from germline, CDR1 is LGHDT and CDR2 is YNNKEL (reference sequence). Between the trimmed V and J ends, which lost 3 bases and 4 bases, there was a span of 12 bases. CDR3 nucleotides: TGTGCCAGCAGCCATGTAGCTAGAGGCACTGAAGCTTTCTTT. Amino acid sequence: CASSHVARGTEAFF.

V is TRBV7-9 and J is TRBJ2-3; 15 nucleotides match TRBD2. V was pared by 4 bases and J by 4 bases, with 3 bases of the junction left unmatched. CDR1 and CDR2 (germline): SEHNR, FQNEAQ (reference sequence). This CDR3 comprises 16 residues. The CDR3 spells CASSWTSGGAADTQYF. CDR3 DNA: TGTGCCAGCAGCTGGACTAGCGGGGGGGCAGCAGATACGCAGTATTTT. The complete variable domain, with remaining parts taken from reference TRBV7-9 and TRBJ2-3, reads DTGVSQNPRHKITKRGQNVTFRCDPISEHNRLYWYRQTLGQGPEFLTYFQNEAQLEKSRLLSDRFSAERPKGSFSTLEIQRTEQGDSAMYLCASSWTSGGAADTQYFGPGTRLTVL.

This chain uses TRBV10-2 with TRBJ1-5; weak D call: TRBD1 (5 bases). The length of the CDR3 is 13 residues. Between the trimmed V and J ends, which lost 8 bases and 4 bases, there was a span of 12 bases. Germline lookup yields CDR1 WSHSY and CDR2 SAAADI. CDR3 amino acids: CASLAGLNQPQHF. In DNA form, the CDR3 reads TGCGCCAGCTTGGCAGGGTTGAATCAGCCCCAGCATTTT.

This chain joins TRBV7-9 and TRBJ2-1; D is possibly TRBD1 (6 bases). V was shortened by 6 bases and J by 5 bases, with 17 bases between the two germline ends. CDR3 length equals 15 residues. CDR1 is SEHNR and CDR2 is FQNEAQ in the germline V gene (reference sequence). The CDR3 nucleotides are TGTGCCAGCAGTTTTAGAAACAGGGTCCACAATGAGCAGTTCTTC. Protein: CASSFRNRVHNEQFF.

The CDR3 is CASSLGAGILTDTQYF. As DNA, the CDR3 is TGTGCCAGCAGCTTAGGGGCAGGGATTCTCACAGATACGCAGTATTTT. The chain uses TRBV7-2 and TRBJ2-3; D might be TRBD1 (5 bases). This CDR3 has 16 amino acids. Trimming took off 1 base at V and 2 bases at J, with 13 bases between the two ends. CDR1 and CDR2 from the germline V gene are SGHTA and FQGNSA.

V usage is TRBV29-1 and J usage is TRBJ1-1; D possibly corresponds to TRBD1 (5 bases). This CDR3 is built from 16 residues. The V and J ends lost 3 bases and 4 bases respectively, with 21 bases between them. CDR1 and CDR2 (germline): SQVTM, ANQGSEA. CDR3 coding DNA: TGCAGCGTTGAGGGCGACAGCGCCCATCTGCTCACTGAAGCTTTCTTT. The encoded protein is CSVEGDSAHLLTEAFF.

Points on this clone: The same CDR3 is also encoded by other DNA sequences in this sample. The chain couples TRBV12-3 or TRBV12-4 to TRBJ2-2; D gene ambiguous. V lost 7 bases to trimming and J lost 3 bases, with 3 bases between them. The CDR3 loop spans 11 amino acids. In DNA form, the CDR3 reads TGTGCCAGCACCTACACCGGGGAGCTGTTTTTT. Its protein product is CASTYTGELFF.

The CDR3 protein is CASSAGFNSPLHF. The CDR3 nucleotides read TGTGCCAGCAGCGCCGGTTTTAATTCACCCCTCCACTTT. V is TRBV7-9 and J is TRBJ1-6, with unresolved D. V lost 5 bases to trimming and J lost 6 bases, with 8 bases between them. The CDR3 is 13 residues long. Germline V CDR1 and CDR2: SEHNR, FQNEAQ (reference sequence).

The genes are TRBV3-1 (or the pseudogene TRBV3-2) and TRBJ2-7, with 10 bases aligning to TRBD2. In germline, CDR1 is LGHDT, CDR2 YNNKEL (reference sequence). The CDR3 is made up of 15 amino acids. The V and J ends lost 1 base and 2 bases, in that order; junction bases with no gene match: 2. The chain's CDR3 is CASSQASGGTYEQYF. The CDR3, as DNA: TGTGCCAGCAGCCAAGCTAGCGGGGGAACCTACGAGCAGTACTTC.

This chain joins TRBV25-1 and TRBJ1-2, with D possibly TRBD1 on 5 matching bases. Germline CDR1 reads MGHDK; CDR2 reads SYGVNS. The CDR3 is made up of 14 amino acids. Trimming took 0 bases from V and 5 from J, leaving 10 bases between them. The CDR3 spells CASSEYAGPYGYTF. In DNA, the CDR3 is TGTGCCAGCAGTGAATACGCAGGGCCGTATGGCTACACCTTC.

J is TRBJ2-1 and V is TRBV2, with D perhaps matching TRBD2 (5 bases). CDR3 length: 13 amino acids. Germline V gene data show CDR1 as SNHLY and CDR2 as FYNNEI. Trimming removed 10 bases from V and 5 bases from J, with 15 bases in between. CDR3 sequence (DNA): TGTGCCACCACCGGGATTTACAACAATGAGCAGTTCTTC. Translation gives CATTGIYNNEQFF.

The genes are TRBV6-4 and TRBJ1-1; D is undetermined. CDR1 is MRHNA, CDR2 SNTAGT, per germline. V lost 0 bases and J lost 10, with 12 bases in between. This CDR3 has 13 residues. The CDR3, as DNA: TGTGCCAGCAGTGACTCAACCGGCGGCGGAGCTTTCTTT. Its protein is CASSDSTGGGAFF.

The J gene is TRBJ1-5, the V gene TRBV28; TRBD1 matches 9 bases. V lost 6 bases and J lost 5; bases outside the gene matches: 17. Germline assignment: CDR1 MDHEN and CDR2 SYDVKM. CDR3 size: 18 residues. CDR3 sequence reads: CASSKFIIRDRAYQPQHF. For the CDR3, the DNA is TGTGCCAGCAGCAAGTTTATCATCCGGGACAGGGCCTATCAGCCCCAGCATTTT.

V and J are TRBV4-1 and TRBJ1-2, with D unresolved. This CDR3 has 15 residues. V dropped 4 bases and J dropped 2 bases, with 14 bases sitting between them. Per the germline V gene, CDR1 is MGHRA and CDR2 is YSYEKL. Written as DNA, the CDR3 is TGCGCCAGCAGCCTAAGCCCAGGCACAAACTATGGCTACACCTTC. Its translation: CASSLSPGTNYGYTF.

The V and J genes are TRBV9 and TRBJ2-6; weak D call: TRBD2 (6 bases). CDR3 length equals 17 residues. Germline assignment: CDR1 SGDLS and CDR2 YYNGEE. Trimming pared 5 bases from V and 3 bases from J, leaving 18 bases between. CDR3 protein: CASSGGYRSGGANVLTF. The CDR3 nucleotides are TGTGCCAGCAGTGGGGGGTACCGCTCGGGTGGGGCCAACGTCCTGACTTTC.